This entry describes one T cell receptor beta chain. Its recognized antigen is unknown. Base-call qualities are not available, and no considerably larger clone is one nucleotide away. The time point tag for this specimen amounts to: about 28 days (+/-7) after the second vaccine dose. Sample treatment or condition, as interpreted from the label and publication: meningococcal conjugate vaccine given as trial control. The vaccinee samples were drawn from two UK trials, COV001 and COV002, one of which was a single-blind randomized controlled phase 2/3 trial testing AZD1222 (ChAdOx1 nCoV-19) in healthy adults. For TCRbeta chain sequencing, PBMC samples from trial participants were taken at day 0 and at day 28 after the second dose. This specimen belongs to a study of T cell responses to AZD1222 COVID-19 vaccine (dated by TCRdb to the early 2020s). In terms of the full investigation: TCR sequencing was performed for more than 230 trial participants, of whom about 200 were given two doses of AZD1222 and approximately 25 were given two doses of MenACWY control vaccine. Trial participants were enrolled by age into 18-55, 56-69 and 70-plus year subgroups, with 148, 28 and 57 TCR-sequenced participants respectively.

The research as a whole found: Reportedly, almost half of the unique spike-specific TCRs recognized epitopes lying outside the regions that are mutated in the B.1.351 and B.1.1.7 variants. CD4 TCRs associated with the vaccine covered the entire spike protein, and the dominant responses were in regions 160-218 and 743-854. Most participants were white British and females outnumbered males, and the authors suggested that clonal diversity may have been underestimated. Conclusions about previously exposed vaccinees are limited because only a handful of AZD1222 recipients were SARS-CoV-2 seropositive at baseline. The 56-69-year group was small, and its depth increase did not reach significance, likely because of low power. A significant rise in spike-specific TCR breadth and depth was observed after two AZD1222 doses relative to day 0 and relative to MenACWY recipients. Because no samples from the day 14 peak response were available, repertoires could be characterized only after the peak T cell response.

Compared with germline, V lacks 11 bases and J lacks 0 bases; bases without a gene match: 6. CDR1 LNHDA and CDR2 SQIVND were looked up in the germline V gene (reference sequence). The CDR3, cysteine through phenylalanine, is 14 amino acids long. Kept here is only the CDR3 DNA, which spans 42 bases and is read in frame from base 1. The CDR3 regions of human TCRbeta chains were analyzed by immunosequencing. As for the authors' bioinformatics: TCRs in the repertoires were matched against a reference library of SARS-CoV-2-specific TCRs that had been generated with the MIRA antigen-specificity platform. Breadth was defined as the fraction of unique TCRs that were SARS-CoV-2-associated. Depth was defined as the fraction of total T cells that were SARS-CoV-2-associated. Using the MIRA data, each spike-specific TCR was mapped to the spike region that the TCR reacts to and placed in a CD4 or CD8 class. Log10-transformed breadth and depth values were compared by one-way ANOVA with Sidak's multiple comparisons tests. Drawn from immuneACCESS, this table holds only the in-frame rearrangements with V and J called that TCRdb kept. Clones are partly lost; checked studies trace under half to an unresolved V gene and leave the rest unexplained. V and J calls and clone size come straight from that table; D and trimming were deduced from the DNA. Recorded for this sample are more than 100,000 clones; roughly 85% of them occurred a single time. Around 7.9% of the sample lies in the top ten.

The sequencing used peripheral blood, collected 28 days after the second dose of the MenACWY control vaccine. The chain is made from TRBV19 and TRBJ2-4, with 8 middle bases fitting TRBD2. This sequence was found in an adult who received the MenACWY meningococcal vaccine as a control. The sequenced DNA: TGTGCCTCAGGACTAGCTCTAGCCAAAAACATTCAGTACTTC. It translates as CASGLALAKNIQYF. With the rest looked up from the reference TRBV19 and TRBJ2-4 genes rather than sequenced, the full variable domain is DGGITQSPKYLFRKEGQNVTLSCEQNLNHDAMYWYRQDPGQGLRLIYYSQIVNDFQKGDIAEGYSVSREKKESFPLTVTSAQKNPTAFYLCASGLALAKNIQYFGAGTRLSVL.